These 8 T cell receptor beta chains were sequenced from one sample in a study of TIL therapy for anti-PD-1-resistant metastatic lung cancer. This was the immunoSEQ v3 assay. TCRdb's copy holds only in-frame clones and misses some; the assay was immunoSEQ multiplex PCR. The sample includes 45,000 to 75,000 clones, over 75% seen only once; the top ten take roughly 2.6%. The time point: pre-treatment sample, taken before nivolumab and TIL therapy. Material: blood, obtained at baseline. Receptors were obtained from a person aged 25 to 80 with non-small cell lung cancer.

The chain has TRBV10-3 and TRBJ2-7, with D hard to call. V was pared by 5 bases and J by 2 bases, with 13 bases between. Germline V lookup: CDR1 ENHRY, CDR2 SYGVKD. This CDR3 contains 14 residues. The CDR3 DNA follows: TGTGCCATCAGTCCCGCCCGTACTACCTACGAGCAGTACTTC. This encodes CAISPARTTYEQYF.

V gene TRBV28 combines with J gene TRBJ2-2; 9 bases agree with TRBD2. The germline V gene has CDR1 MDHEN and CDR2 SYDVKM. The CDR3 extends over 14 amino acids. The junction had 5 bases not matched to a gene; V was cut back by 7 bases and J by 5 bases. The CDR3 is CASTSGKATGELFF. The DNA for the CDR3 is TGTGCCAGCACTAGCGGGAAAGCAACCGGGGAGCTGTTTTTT.

The sample holds one count of this clone. The chain has TRBV4-2 and TRBJ2-1; 9 bases agree with TRBD2. Germline assignment: CDR1 LGHNA and CDR2 YNFKEQ. Losses at the gene ends were 1 base for V and 6 bases for J; bases not matched to a gene: 4. This CDR3 has 15 amino acids. In DNA, the CDR3 is TGTGCCAGCAGCCAAGGAGGCGGGGGGGGCAATGAGCAGTTCTTC. Amino acids: CASSQGGGGGNEQFF.

This clone was seen just once. J is TRBJ1-2 and V is TRBV5-1; D not certain. The CDR3 has 13 amino acids. Per the germline V gene, CDR1 is SGHRS and CDR2 is YFSETQ. Trimming removed 0 bases at V and 0 bases at J, with 3 bases between. The CDR3 DNA reads as TGCGCCAGCAGCTTGGGCACTAACTATGGCTACACCTTC. Translated: CASSLGTNYGYTF.

In its sample, this clone was seen once. The chain has TRBV12-3 or TRBV12-4 and TRBJ1-5; no clear D gene. V lost 1 base, J lost 6 bases, and 4 bases lay in between. The CDR3 runs 12 residues. For the CDR3, the DNA is TGTGCCAGCAGTTTAGAGGGTCAGCCCCAGCATTTT. This translates into CASSLEGQPQHF.

The chain links TRBV19 to TRBJ1-5, with D maybe TRBD1 (6 bases). V was trimmed by 3 bases and J by 3 bases, leaving 12 bases between them. Germline CDR1 reads LNHDA; CDR2 reads SQIVND (reference sequence). The CDR3 is 15 residues long. CDR3: CASSIERQVNQPQHF. The DNA for the CDR3 is TGTGCCAGTAGTATTGAGAGACAGGTCAATCAGCCCCAGCATTTT.

The V gene is TRBV28, the J gene TRBJ1-4; perhaps TRBD1 as D (5 bases). The length of the CDR3 is 14 residues. Germline lookup yields CDR1 MDHEN and CDR2 SYDVKM. The V end lost 2 bases, the J end lost 8 bases, and 12 bases lay between the germline ends. CDR3 in amino acids: CASSLQGVREKLFF. The CDR3, as DNA: TGTGCCAGCAGTTTACAGGGAGTACGGGAAAAACTGTTTTTT. Full variable domain (rest looked up from reference TRBV28 and TRBJ1-4): DVKVTQSSRYLVKRTGEKVFLECVQDMDHENMFWYRQDPGLGLRLIYFSYDVKMKEKGDIPEGYSVSREKKERFSLILESASTNQTSMYLCASSLQGVREKLFFGSGTQLSVL.

This clone has just one count. The gene calls are TRBV5-5 and TRBJ2-7; no reliable D call. From germline, CDR1 is SGHKS and CDR2 YYEKEE (reference sequence). The CDR3 spans 11 residues. Trimming took 4 bases from V and 3 from J, leaving 5 bases between them. The CDR3 nucleotides are TGTGCCAGCAGCCAGCTCTACGAGCAGTACTTC. Protein product: CASSQLYEQYF.